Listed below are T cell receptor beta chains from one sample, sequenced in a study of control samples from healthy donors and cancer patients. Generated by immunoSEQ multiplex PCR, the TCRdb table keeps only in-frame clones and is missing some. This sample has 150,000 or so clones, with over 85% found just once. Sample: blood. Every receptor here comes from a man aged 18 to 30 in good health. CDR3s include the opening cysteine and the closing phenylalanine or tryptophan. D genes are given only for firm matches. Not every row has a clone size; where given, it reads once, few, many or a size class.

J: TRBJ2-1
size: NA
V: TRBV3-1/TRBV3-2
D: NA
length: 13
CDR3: CASSRVEGNEQFF
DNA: TGTGCCAGCAGCCGCGTAGAGGGCAATGAGCAGTTCTTC

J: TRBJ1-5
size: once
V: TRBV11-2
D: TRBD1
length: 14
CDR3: CASSSGQGNQPQHF
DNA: TGTGCCAGCAGCTCGGGACAGGGAAATCAGCCCCAGCATTTT

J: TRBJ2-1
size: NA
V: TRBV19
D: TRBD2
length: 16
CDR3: CASSRDYNHNYNEQFF
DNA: TGTGCCAGTAGTCGGGACTACAACCACAATTACAATGAGCAGTTCTTC

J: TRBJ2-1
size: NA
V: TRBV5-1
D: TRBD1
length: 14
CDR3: CASSLRTGDNEQFF
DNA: TGCGCCAGCAGCTTGAGGACAGGCGACAATGAGCAGTTCTTC

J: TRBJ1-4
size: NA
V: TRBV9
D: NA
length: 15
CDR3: CASSVMGLGNEKLFF
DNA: TGTGCCAGCAGCGTTATGGGGCTTGGTAATGAAAAACTGTTTTTT

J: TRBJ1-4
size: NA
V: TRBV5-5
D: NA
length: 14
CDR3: CASSLRFANEKLFF
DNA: TGTGCCAGCAGCTTAAGGTTTGCCAATGAAAAACTGTTTTTT

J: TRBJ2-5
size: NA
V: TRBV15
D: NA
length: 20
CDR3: CATSRHLPRDFSADGETQYF
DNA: TGTGCCACCAGCAGACACCTGCCGCGAGATTTCTCAGCGGACGGAGAGACCCAGTACTTC

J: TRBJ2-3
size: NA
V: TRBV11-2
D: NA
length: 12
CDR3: CASSRDTDTQYF
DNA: TGTGCCAGCAGCCGGGACACAGATACGCAGTATTTT

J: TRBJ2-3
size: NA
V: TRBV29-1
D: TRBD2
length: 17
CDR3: CSVEDLLTSGPTDTQYF
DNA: TGCAGCGTTGAAGATCTCCTCACTAGCGGCCCCACAGATACGCAGTATTTT

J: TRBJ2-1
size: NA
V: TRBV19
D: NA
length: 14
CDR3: CASSSAGAWDEQFF
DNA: TGTGCCAGTAGTTCCGCGGGGGCCTGGGATGAGCAGTTCTTC

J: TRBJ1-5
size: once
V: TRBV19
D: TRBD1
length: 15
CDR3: CASRWGQGSDQPQHF
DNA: TGTGCCAGTAGGTGGGGACAGGGGTCGGATCAGCCCCAGCATTTT

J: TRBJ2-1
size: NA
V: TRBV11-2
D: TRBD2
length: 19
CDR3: CASSTPGTSGSPLYNEQFF
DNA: TGTGCCAGCAGCACACCTGGGACTAGCGGGAGCCCTCTCTACAATGAGCAGTTCTTC

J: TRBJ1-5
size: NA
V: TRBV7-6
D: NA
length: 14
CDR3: CASSPFGGNQPQHF
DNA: TGTGCCAGCAGCCCCTTCGGAGGGAATCAGCCCCAGCATTTT

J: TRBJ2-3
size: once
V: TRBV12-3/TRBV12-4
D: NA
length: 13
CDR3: CASSAGSTDTQYF
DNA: TGTGCCAGCAGCGCAGGGAGCACAGATACGCAGTATTTT

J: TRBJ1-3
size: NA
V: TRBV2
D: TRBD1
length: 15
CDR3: CASIKDRASGNTIYF
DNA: TGTGCCAGCATCAAGGACAGGGCGTCCGGAAACACCATATATTTT

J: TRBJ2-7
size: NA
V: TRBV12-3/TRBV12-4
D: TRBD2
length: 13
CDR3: CASTLGLGSEQYF
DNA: TGTGCCAGCACTCTCGGACTAGGCTCCGAGCAGTACTTC

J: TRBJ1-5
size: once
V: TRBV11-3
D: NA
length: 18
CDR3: CASSHMNAGHTYNQPQHF
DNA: TGTGCCAGCAGTCATATGAACGCGGGACACACCTACAATCAGCCCCAGCATTTT

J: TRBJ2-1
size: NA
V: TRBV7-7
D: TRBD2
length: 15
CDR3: CASSSGTSRRGEQFF
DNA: TGTGCTAGCAGTTCCGGGACTAGCAGGAGAGGCGAGCAGTTCTTC

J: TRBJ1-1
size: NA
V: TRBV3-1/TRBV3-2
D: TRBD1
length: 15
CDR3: CASSQDWAGGRGAFF
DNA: TGTGCCAGCAGCCAAGATTGGGCAGGGGGCAGAGGGGCTTTCTTT

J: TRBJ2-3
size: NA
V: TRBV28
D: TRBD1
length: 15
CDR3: CASLGQVTSTDTQYF
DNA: TGTGCCAGCCTGGGACAGGTTACTAGCACAGATACGCAGTATTTT

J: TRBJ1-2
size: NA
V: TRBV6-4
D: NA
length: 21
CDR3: CASSDSNVNTWGSSLNYGYTF
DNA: TGTGCCAGCAGTGACTCAAACGTCAACACATGGGGCAGCTCGCTTAACTATGGCTACACCTTC

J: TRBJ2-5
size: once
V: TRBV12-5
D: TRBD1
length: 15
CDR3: CASGLGTGVGETQYF
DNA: TGTGCTAGTGGTTTGGGGACAGGGGTGGGCGAGACCCAGTACTTC

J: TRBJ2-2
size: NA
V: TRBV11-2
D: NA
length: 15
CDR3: CATPLPTEDTGELFF
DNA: TGTGCCACCCCACTTCCGACTGAGGACACCGGGGAGCTGTTTTTT

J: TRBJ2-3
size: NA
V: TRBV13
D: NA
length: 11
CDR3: CASSRTDTQYF
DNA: TGTGCCAGCAGCCGAACAGATACGCAGTATTTT

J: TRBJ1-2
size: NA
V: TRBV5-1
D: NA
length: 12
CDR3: CASSFDRHGYTF
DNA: TGCGCCAGCAGCTTTGACAGGCACGGCTACACCTTC

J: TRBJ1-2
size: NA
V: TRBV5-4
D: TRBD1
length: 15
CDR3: CASSTGQSNSDGYTF
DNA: TGTGCCAGCAGCACGGGACAGTCGAACTCGGATGGCTACACCTTC

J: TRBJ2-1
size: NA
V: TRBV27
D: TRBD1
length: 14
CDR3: CASSSGGAYNEQFF
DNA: TGTGCCAGCAGCTCAGGGGGCGCCTACAATGAGCAGTTCTTC

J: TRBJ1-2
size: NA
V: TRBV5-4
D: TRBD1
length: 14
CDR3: CASRIGQDFYGYTF
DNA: TGTGCCAGCAGGATAGGACAGGACTTCTATGGCTACACCTTC

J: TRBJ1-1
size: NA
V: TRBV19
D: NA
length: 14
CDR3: CASSEGRRSTEAFF
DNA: TGTGCCAGTAGTGAGGGCCGGAGATCAACTGAAGCTTTCTTT

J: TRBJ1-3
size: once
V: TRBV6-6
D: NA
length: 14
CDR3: CASSNVDRGNTIYF
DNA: TGTGCCAGCAGTAACGTAGACAGGGGAAACACCATATATTTT

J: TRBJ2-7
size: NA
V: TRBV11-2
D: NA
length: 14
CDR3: CASSLGTTSYEQYF
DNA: TGTGCCAGCAGCCTCGGGACAACTTCCTACGAGCAGTACTTC

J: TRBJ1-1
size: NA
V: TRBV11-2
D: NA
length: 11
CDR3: CASSLSSEAFF
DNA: TGTGCCAGCAGCTTATCGTCCGAAGCTTTCTTT

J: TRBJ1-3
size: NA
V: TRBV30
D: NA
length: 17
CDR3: CAWGLGMGVTSGNTIYF
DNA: TGTGCCTGGGGCCTCGGGATGGGGGTTACCTCTGGAAACACCATATATTTT

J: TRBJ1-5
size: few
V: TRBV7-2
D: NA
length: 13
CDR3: CASTVQGYQPQHF
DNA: TGTGCCAGCACCGTACAGGGATATCAGCCCCAGCATTTT

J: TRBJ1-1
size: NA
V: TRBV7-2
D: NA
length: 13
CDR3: CASSLGMNTEAFF
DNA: TGTGCCAGCAGCTTGGGGATGAACACTGAAGCTTTCTTT

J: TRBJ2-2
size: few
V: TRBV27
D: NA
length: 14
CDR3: CASSARPQPGELFF
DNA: TGTGCCAGCAGTGCCCGACCCCAACCCGGGGAGCTGTTTTTT

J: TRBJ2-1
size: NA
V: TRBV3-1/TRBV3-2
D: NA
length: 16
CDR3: CASSQDSTTRRNEQFF
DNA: TGTGCCAGCAGCCAAGATAGTACGACTAGAAGAAATGAGCAGTTCTTC